Each of the 10 T cell receptor beta chains below was sequenced from the same sample in a study of lymphopenia after photon versus proton radiotherapy. The method was immunoSEQ multiplex PCR; TCRdb's version includes in-frame clones alone and lacks a portion of them. The data show about 40,000 clones, with about 83% seen just once and approximately 2.9% held by the top ten. Here the sequenced sample was peripheral blood, taken from a patient treated with photon-based radiotherapy. These receptors originate from a man aged 50 to 59 with gastric cancer.

The V gene is TRBV30, the J gene TRBJ2-1, with D unclear. This CDR3 has 13 residues. The V and J ends lost 2 bases and 4 bases respectively, with 9 bases between them. Germline V CDR1 and CDR2: GTSNPN, SVGIG (reference sequence). CDR3 coding DNA: TGTGCCTGGAGTCCCCAGAGATACAATGAGCAGTTCTTC. Encoded protein: CAWSPQRYNEQFF.

The V and J genes are TRBV28 and TRBJ2-2, with D hard to call. CDR3 size: 13 residues. Trimming pared 6 bases from V and 5 bases from J, leaving 10 bases between. Germline values: CDR1 MDHEN, CDR2 SYDVKM. The CDR3 sequence is CASSTIGTGELFF. The CDR3 DNA reads TGTGCCAGCAGCACCATAGGGACCGGGGAGCTGTTTTTT.

This clone was seen more than once but under ten times. The chain joins TRBV5-8 to TRBJ2-4; TRBD1 matches 8 bases. The V segment lost 4 bases and the J segment 0 bases; nucleotides outside the gene matches: 6. The CDR3 totals 16 residues. CDR1 SGHTS and CDR2 YDEGEE come from the germline V gene. DNA for the CDR3: TGTGCCAGCAGCACGGACAGGGTCCTAGCCAAAAACATTCAGTACTTC. Translated, it gives CASSTDRVLAKNIQYF. The full variable domain, with the rest looked up from reference TRBV5-8 and TRBJ2-4, is EAGVTQSPTHLIKTRGQQATLRCSPISGHTSVYWYQQALGLGLQFLLWYDEGEERNRGNFPPRFSGRQFPNYSSELNVNALELEDSALYLCASSTDRVLAKNIQYFGAGTRLSVL.

The J gene is TRBJ2-7, the V gene TRBV13; D may correspond to TRBD1 or TRBD2 (5 bases each). This CDR3 has 15 residues. Between the trimmed V and J ends, which lost 5 bases and 1 base, there was a span of 15 bases. Per germline, CDR1 PRHDT and CDR2 FYEKMQ (reference sequence). The CDR3 region is CASSPSGTPSYEQYF. DNA of the CDR3: TGTGCCAGCAGCCCGTCCGGGACCCCGTCCTACGAGCAGTACTTC. Supplemented by reference TRBV13 and TRBJ2-7, the full variable domain reads AAGVIQSPRHLIKEKRETATLKCYPIPRHDTVYWYQQGPGQDPQFLISFYEKMQSDKGSIPDRFSAQQFSDYHSELNMSSLELGDSALYFCASSPSGTPSYEQYFGPGTRLTVT.

The gene calls are TRBV27 and TRBJ2-7, with D possibly matching TRBD1 (6 bases). CDR1 and CDR2 (germline): MNHEY, SMNVEV (reference sequence). The length of the CDR3 is 14 residues. The V end lost 5 bases, the J end lost 2 bases, and 13 bases lay between the germline ends. The CDR3: CASSHSGVPYEQYF. DNA for the CDR3: TGTGCCAGCAGTCACTCAGGGGTTCCCTACGAGCAGTACTTC.

The chain is built from TRBV19 and TRBJ2-3; TRBD1 aligns across 8 bases. The CDR3 spans 16 residues. V shed 8 bases and J 2 bases; nucleotides not matched to a gene: 12. Germline CDR1 and CDR2: LNHDA and SQIVND (reference sequence). The CDR3 bases are TGTGCCAGTCGCCGCTCCGGGACAGGTTTCACAGATACGCAGTATTTT. Protein sequence: CASRRSGTGFTDTQYF.

The genes are TRBV7-9 and TRBJ2-7; TRBD1 aligns across 8 bases. This CDR3 has 14 residues. CDR1 is SEHNR, CDR2 FQNEAQ, per germline (reference sequence). V lost 5 bases to trimming and J lost 2 bases; unmatched junction nucleotides: 5. The CDR3 coding sequence is TGTGCCAGCAGCGCCAGGGACAGGCCCTACGAGCAGTACTTC. Amino acid sequence: CASSARDRPYEQYF.

For the CDR3, the DNA is TGCGCCAGCAGCTTAGGAACTAGCACCTCCACAGATACGCAGTATTTT. Encoded protein: CASSLGTSTSTDTQYF. V usage is TRBV5-1 and J usage is TRBJ2-3; tentative D call: TRBD2 (6 bases). Trimming pared 2 bases from V and 2 bases from J, leaving 15 bases between. Germline V lookup: CDR1 SGHRS, CDR2 YFSETQ. This CDR3 contains 16 residues.

The DNA for the CDR3 is TGTGCCAGCACCCAGGTTACCAATCAGCCCCAGCATTTT. It translates to CASTQVTNQPQHF. The chain combines TRBV2 with TRBJ1-5; D unclear. Trimming shortened V by 7 bases and J by 3 bases, and 10 bases separated the two germline ends. Germline lookup yields CDR1 SNHLY and CDR2 FYNNEI. CDR3 length: 13 residues. The full variable domain, completed using reference TRBV2 and TRBJ1-5, is EPEVTQTPSHQVTQMGQEVILRCVPISNHLYFYWYRQILGQKVEFLVSFYNNEISEKSEIFDDQFSVERPDGSNFTLKIRSTKLEDSAMYFCASTQVTNQPQHFGDGTRLSIL.

The chain recombines TRBV15 with TRBJ2-1; 11 nucleotides align to TRBD2. V gave up 5 bases and J gave up 0 bases; unmatched junction bases: 12. This CDR3 has 19 residues. Germline V gene sequence: CDR1 LNHNV, CDR2 YYDKDF (reference sequence). The CDR3 loop reads CATSEPGTSGKSSYNEQFF. The CDR3 DNA sequence: TGTGCCACCAGCGAACCCGGGACTAGCGGTAAGAGCTCCTACAATGAGCAGTTCTTC.